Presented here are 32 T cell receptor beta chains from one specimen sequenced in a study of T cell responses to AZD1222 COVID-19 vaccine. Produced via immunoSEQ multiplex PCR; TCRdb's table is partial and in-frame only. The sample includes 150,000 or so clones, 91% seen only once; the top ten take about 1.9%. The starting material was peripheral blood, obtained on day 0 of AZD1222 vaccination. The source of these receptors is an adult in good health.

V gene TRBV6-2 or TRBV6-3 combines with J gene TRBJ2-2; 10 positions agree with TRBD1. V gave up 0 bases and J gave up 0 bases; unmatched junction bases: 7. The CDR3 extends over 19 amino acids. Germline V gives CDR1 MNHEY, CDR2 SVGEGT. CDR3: CASSYSLSGQGSNTGELFF. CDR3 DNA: TGTGCCAGCAGTTACTCACTTTCGGGACAGGGGTCGAACACCGGGGAGCTGTTTTTT.

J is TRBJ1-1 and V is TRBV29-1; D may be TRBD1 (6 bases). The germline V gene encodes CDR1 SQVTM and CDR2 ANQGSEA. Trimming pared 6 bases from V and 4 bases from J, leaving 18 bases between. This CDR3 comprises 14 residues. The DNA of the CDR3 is TGCAGCGTGTCTCTCAGGGGAGGGGGCACTGAAGCTTTCTTT. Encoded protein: CSVSLRGGGTEAFF.

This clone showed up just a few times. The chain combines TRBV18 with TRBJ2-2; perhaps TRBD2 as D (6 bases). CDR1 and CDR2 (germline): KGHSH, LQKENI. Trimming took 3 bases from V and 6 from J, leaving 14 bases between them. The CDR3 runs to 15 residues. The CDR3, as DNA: TGTGCCAGCTCACCGATCAAGGGAGGCGCCGGGGAGCTGTTTTTT. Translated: CASSPIKGGAGELFF.

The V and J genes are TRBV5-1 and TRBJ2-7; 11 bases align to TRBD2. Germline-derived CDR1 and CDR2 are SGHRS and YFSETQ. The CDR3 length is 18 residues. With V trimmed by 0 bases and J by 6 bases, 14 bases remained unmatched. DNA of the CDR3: TGCGCCAGCAGCTTGGTGGGTAGCGGGAGGGGAAGCTCCCTCGAGCAGTACTTC. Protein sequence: CASSLVGSGRGSSLEQYF.

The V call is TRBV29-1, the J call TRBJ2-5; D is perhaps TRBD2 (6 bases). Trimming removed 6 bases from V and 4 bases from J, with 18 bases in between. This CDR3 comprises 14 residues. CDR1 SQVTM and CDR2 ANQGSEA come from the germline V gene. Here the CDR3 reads CSVGGREPLETQYF. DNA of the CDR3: TGCAGCGTGGGGGGACGGGAACCCCTAGAGACCCAGTACTTC.

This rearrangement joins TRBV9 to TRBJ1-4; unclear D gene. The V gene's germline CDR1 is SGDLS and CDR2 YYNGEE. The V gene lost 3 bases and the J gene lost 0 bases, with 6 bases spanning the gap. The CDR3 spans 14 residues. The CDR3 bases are TGTGCCAGCAGCGACACGGCAACTAATGAAAAACTGTTTTTT. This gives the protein CASSDTATNEKLFF.

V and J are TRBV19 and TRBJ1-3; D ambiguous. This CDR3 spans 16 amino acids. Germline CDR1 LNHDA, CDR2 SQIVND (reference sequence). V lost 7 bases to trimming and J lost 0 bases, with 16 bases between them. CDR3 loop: CASKDGWRGSGNTIYF. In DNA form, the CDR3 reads TGTGCCAGTAAGGACGGTTGGAGAGGCTCTGGAAACACCATATATTTT.

CDR3 amino acids: CATSDVGGGPQFF. CDR3 DNA: TGTGCCACCAGTGATGTTGGGGGGGGCCCACAGTTCTTC. The chain is built from TRBV24-1 and TRBJ2-1; perhaps TRBD2 as D (7 bases). V was shortened by 3 bases and J by 13 bases, with 15 bases between the two germline ends. The CDR3 covers 13 residues. Per germline, CDR1 KGHDR and CDR2 SFDVKD.

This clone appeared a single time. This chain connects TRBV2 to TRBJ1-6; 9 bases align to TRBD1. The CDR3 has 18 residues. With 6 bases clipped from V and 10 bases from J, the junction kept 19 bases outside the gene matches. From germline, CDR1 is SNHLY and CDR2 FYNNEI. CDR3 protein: CASRDNARTGEVRSPLHF. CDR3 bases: TGTGCCAGCAGGGATAACGCCCGGACAGGGGAGGTTCGATCACCCCTCCACTTT.

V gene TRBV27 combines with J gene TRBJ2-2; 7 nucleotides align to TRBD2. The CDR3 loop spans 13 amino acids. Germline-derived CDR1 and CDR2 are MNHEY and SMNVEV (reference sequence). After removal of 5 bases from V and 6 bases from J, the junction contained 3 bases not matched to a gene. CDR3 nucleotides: TGTGCCAGCAGTCTCGGACTAGCCGGGGAGCTGTTTTTT. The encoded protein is CASSLGLAGELFF.

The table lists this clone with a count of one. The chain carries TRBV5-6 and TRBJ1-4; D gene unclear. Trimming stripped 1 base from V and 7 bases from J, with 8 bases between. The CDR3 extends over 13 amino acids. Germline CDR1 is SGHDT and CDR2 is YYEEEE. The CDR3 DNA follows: TGTGCCAGCAGCTTGACAGTTGGTGAAAAACTGTTTTTT. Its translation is CASSLTVGEKLFF.

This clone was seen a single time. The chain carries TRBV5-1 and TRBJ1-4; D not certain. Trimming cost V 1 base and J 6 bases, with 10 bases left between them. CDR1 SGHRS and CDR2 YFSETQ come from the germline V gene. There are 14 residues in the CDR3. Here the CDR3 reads CASSLIPGDEKLFF. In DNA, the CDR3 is TGCGCCAGCAGCTTGATCCCCGGGGATGAAAAACTGTTTTTT.

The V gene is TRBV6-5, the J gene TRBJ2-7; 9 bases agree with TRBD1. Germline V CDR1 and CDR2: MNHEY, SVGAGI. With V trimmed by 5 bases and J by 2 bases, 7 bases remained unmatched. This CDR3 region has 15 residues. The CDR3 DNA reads TGTGCCAGCAGTCTCGGACAGGGGCTAACCTACGAGCAGTACTTC. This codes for CASSLGQGLTYEQYF.

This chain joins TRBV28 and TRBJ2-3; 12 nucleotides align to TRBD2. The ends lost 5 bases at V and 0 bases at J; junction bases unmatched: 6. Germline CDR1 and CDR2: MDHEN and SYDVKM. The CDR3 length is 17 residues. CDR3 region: CASSPIGLAGSTDTQYF. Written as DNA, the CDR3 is TGTGCCAGCAGTCCTATCGGACTAGCGGGAAGCACAGATACGCAGTATTTT.

CDR3 sequence (DNA): TGTGCCAGCCAACCCGGACAGAACACCGGGGAGCTGTTTTTT. Amino acids: CASQPGQNTGELFF. V and J are TRBV2 and TRBJ2-2, with D perhaps matching TRBD1 (5 bases). The V gene's germline CDR1 is SNHLY and CDR2 FYNNEI. This CDR3 contains 14 residues. V was trimmed by 8 bases and J by 1 base, leaving 11 bases between them. Full variable domain (missing parts from reference TRBV2 and TRBJ2-2): EPEVTQTPSHQVTQMGQEVILRCVPISNHLYFYWYRQILGQKVEFLVSFYNNEISEKSEIFDDQFSVERPDGSNFTLKIRSTKLEDSAMYFCASQPGQNTGELFFGEGSRLTVL.

CDR3 region: CASSIDRDRAYGYTF. Here the CDR3 DNA reads TGTGCCAGCAGCATAGACCGGGACAGGGCTTATGGCTACACCTTC. The chain links TRBV5-4 to TRBJ1-2, with 9 bases identical to TRBD1. This CDR3 is built from 15 residues. V lost 4 bases to trimming and J lost 5 bases; unmatched junction nucleotides: 9. Germline CDR1 and CDR2: SGHNT and YYREEE (reference sequence).

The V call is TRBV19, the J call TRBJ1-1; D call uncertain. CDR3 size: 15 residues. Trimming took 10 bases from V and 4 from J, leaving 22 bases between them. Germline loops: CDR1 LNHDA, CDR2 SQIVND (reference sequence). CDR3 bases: TGTGCCACCACTCAAAACAGCGTCCCGAGCACTGAAGCTTTCTTT. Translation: CATTQNSVPSTEAFF. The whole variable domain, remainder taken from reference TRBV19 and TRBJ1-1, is DGGITQSPKYLFRKEGQNVTLSCEQNLNHDAMYWYRQDPGQGLRLIYYSQIVNDFQKGDIAEGYSVSREKKESFPLTVTSAQKNPTAFYLCATTQNSVPSTEAFFGQGTRLTVV.

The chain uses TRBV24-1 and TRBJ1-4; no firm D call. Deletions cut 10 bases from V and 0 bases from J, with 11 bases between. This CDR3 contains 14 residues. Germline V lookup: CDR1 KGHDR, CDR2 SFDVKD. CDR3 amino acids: CATGDTATNEKLFF. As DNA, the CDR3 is TGTGCCACTGGAGACACAGCAACTAATGAAAAACTGTTTTTT.

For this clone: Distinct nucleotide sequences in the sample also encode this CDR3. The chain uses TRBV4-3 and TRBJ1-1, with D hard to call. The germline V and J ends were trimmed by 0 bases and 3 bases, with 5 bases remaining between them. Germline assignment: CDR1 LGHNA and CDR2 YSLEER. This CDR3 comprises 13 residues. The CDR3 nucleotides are TGCGCCAGCAGCCAAGAGGGGTACACTGAAGCTTTCTTT. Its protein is CASSQEGYTEAFF.

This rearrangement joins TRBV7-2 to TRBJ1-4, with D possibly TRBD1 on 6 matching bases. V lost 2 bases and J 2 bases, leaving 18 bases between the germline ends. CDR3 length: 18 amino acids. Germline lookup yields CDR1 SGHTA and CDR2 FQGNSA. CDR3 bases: TGTGCCAGCAGCTTAAGTAGTCTTATCGGGGGCACTAATGAAAAACTGTTTTTT. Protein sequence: CASSLSSLIGGTNEKLFF.

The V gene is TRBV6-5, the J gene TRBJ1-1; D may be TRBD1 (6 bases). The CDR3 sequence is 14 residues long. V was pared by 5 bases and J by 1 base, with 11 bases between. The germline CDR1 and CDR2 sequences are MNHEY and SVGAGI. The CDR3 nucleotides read TGTGCCAGCAGTCCAATGACAGGGAACACTGAAGCTTTCTTT. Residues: CASSPMTGNTEAFF.

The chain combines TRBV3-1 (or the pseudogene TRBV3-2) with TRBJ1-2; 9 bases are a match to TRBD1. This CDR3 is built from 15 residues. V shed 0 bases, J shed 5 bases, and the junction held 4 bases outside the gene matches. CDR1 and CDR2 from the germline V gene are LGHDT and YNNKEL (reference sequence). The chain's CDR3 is CASSQDSQGAYGYTF. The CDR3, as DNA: TGTGCCAGCAGCCAAGATTCACAGGGGGCTTATGGCTACACCTTC.

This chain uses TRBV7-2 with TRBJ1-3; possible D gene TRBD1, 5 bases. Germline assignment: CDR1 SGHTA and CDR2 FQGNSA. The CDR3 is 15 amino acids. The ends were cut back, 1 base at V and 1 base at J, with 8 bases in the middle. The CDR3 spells CASSLVRGSGNTIYF. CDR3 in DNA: TGTGCCAGCAGCTTAGTCCGGGGGTCTGGAAACACCATATATTTT. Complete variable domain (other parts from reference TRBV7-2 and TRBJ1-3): GAGVSQSPSNKVTEKGKDVELRCDPISGHTALYWYRQSLGQGLEFLIYFQGNSAPDKSGLPSDRFSAERTGGSVSTLTIQRTQQEDSAVYLCASSLVRGSGNTIYFGEGSWLTVV.

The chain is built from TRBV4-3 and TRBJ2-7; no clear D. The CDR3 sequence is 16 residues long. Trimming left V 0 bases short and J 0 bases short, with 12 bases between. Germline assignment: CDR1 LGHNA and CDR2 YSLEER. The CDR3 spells CASSQEAQSPSYEQYF. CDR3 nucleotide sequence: TGCGCCAGCAGCCAAGAAGCGCAATCGCCCTCCTACGAGCAGTACTTC.

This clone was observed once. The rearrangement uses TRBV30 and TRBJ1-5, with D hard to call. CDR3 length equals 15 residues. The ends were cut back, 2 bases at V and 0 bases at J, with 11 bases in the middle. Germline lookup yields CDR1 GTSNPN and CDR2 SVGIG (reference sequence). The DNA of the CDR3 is TGTGCCTGGAGTCCCTCGTGGGGTAGCAATCAGCCCCAGCATTTT. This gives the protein CAWSPSWGSNQPQHF.

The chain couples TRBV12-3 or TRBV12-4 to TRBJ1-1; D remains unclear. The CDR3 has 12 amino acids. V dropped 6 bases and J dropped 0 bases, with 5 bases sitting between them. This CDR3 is CASRGMNTEAFF. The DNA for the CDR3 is TGTGCCAGCAGGGGCATGAACACTGAAGCTTTCTTT.

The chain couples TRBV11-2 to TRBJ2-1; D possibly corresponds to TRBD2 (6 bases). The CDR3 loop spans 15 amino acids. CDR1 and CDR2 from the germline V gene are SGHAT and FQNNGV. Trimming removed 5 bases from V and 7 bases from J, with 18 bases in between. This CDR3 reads CASSHRLDFANEQFF. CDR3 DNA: TGTGCCAGCAGCCACCGACTAGATTTTGCAAATGAGCAGTTCTTC.

The CDR3 loop reads CASSSTSGYEQYF. CDR3 bases: TGTGCCAGCAGCAGTACTAGCGGCTACGAGCAGTACTTC. J is TRBJ2-7 and V is TRBV2; 8 bases fit TRBD2. V gave up 6 bases and J gave up 3 bases; unmatched junction bases: 4. Germline lookup yields CDR1 SNHLY and CDR2 FYNNEI. This CDR3 has 13 amino acids.

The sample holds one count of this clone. The CDR3 reads CASSVEGGAPNEQFF. CDR3 coding DNA: TGTGCCAGCAGCGTTGAGGGGGGGGCTCCCAATGAGCAGTTCTTC. The chain couples TRBV7-9 to TRBJ2-1, with D perhaps TRBD2 (7 bases). With 5 bases removed from V and 6 bases from J, the gap between germline ends came to 17 bases. This CDR3 has 15 residues. In germline, CDR1 is SEHNR, CDR2 FQNEAQ (reference sequence).

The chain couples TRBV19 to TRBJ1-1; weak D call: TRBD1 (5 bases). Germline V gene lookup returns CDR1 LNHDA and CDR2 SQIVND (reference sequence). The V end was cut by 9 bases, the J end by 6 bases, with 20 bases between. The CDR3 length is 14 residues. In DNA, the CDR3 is TGTGCCAGCGGACCACCCCAGGGCTGGTCTGAAGCTTTCTTT. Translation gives CASGPPQGWSEAFF.

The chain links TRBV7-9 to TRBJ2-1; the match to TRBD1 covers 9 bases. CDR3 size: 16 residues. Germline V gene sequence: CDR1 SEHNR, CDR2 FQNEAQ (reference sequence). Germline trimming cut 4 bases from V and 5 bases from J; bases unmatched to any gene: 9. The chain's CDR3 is CASSSRDRELHNEQFF. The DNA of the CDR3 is TGTGCCAGCAGCTCCCGGGACAGGGAGCTCCACAATGAGCAGTTCTTC.

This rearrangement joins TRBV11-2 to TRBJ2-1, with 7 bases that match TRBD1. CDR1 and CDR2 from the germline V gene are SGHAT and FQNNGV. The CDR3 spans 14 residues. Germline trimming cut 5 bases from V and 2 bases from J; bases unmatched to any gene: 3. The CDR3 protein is CASSLQGTYNEQFF. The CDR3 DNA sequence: TGTGCCAGCAGCCTACAGGGGACCTACAATGAGCAGTTCTTC.